The 29 T cell receptor beta chains given below trace back to one sample, sequenced in a study of shared clonotypes between healthy human individuals. TCRdb's table, derived via immunoSEQ multiplex PCR, lists solely in-frame clones and lacks some. The sample has roughly 2 million clones, 95% seen once; the top ten hold 0.13%. Sequences were obtained from naive CD4+ T cells sorted from blood. Documented subset: CD45RA+ positively selected. These receptors were taken from a man aged 18 to 29 in good health.

The rearrangement uses TRBV18 and TRBJ2-7, with no clear D. CDR1 and CDR2 from the germline V gene are KGHSH and LQKENI. The CDR3 extends over 15 amino acids. Trimming took off 1 base at V and 2 bases at J, with 12 bases between the two ends. The CDR3 region is CASSPQVSGTYEQYF. CDR3 DNA sequence: TGTGCCAGCTCACCACAGGTCAGTGGAACCTACGAGCAGTACTTC.

The V gene is TRBV5-4, the J gene TRBJ2-1; 7 bases line up with TRBD1. The V gene's germline CDR1 is SGHNT and CDR2 YYREEE (reference sequence). Trimming took 7 bases from V and 4 from J; bases not matched to a gene: 11. CDR3 size: 15 residues. The CDR3 nucleotides read TGTGCCAGCGGGACCGGGACAGCAGCATACAATGAGCAGTTCTTC. The encoded protein is CASGTGTAAYNEQFF.

The chain couples TRBV5-1 to TRBJ2-1; 9 nucleotides agree with TRBD1. V lost 4 bases and J lost 4; bases outside the gene matches: 6. Germline assignment: CDR1 SGHRS and CDR2 YFSETQ. The CDR3 is 15 amino acids. CDR3 coding DNA: TGCGCCAGCAGCCCGGGGGACAGGGAATACAATGAGCAGTTCTTC. It yields the protein CASSPGDREYNEQFF. Looking up the rest from reference TRBV5-1 and TRBJ2-1 gives the full variable domain: KAGVTQTPRYLIKTRGQQVTLSCSPISGHRSVSWYQQTPGQGLQFLFEYFSETQRNKGNFPGRFSGRQFSNSRSEMNVSTLELGDSALYLCASSPGDREYNEQFFGPGTRLTVL.

The V gene is TRBV2, the J gene TRBJ1-6, with 7 positions matching TRBD1. The CDR3 has 13 amino acids. The junction had 4 bases not matched to a gene; V was cut back by 7 bases and J by 7 bases. Per germline, CDR1 SNHLY and CDR2 FYNNEI. DNA of the CDR3: TGTGCCAGCATGGGACAGTGGAATTCACCCCTCCACTTT. It is translated as CASMGQWNSPLHF.

The chain recombines TRBV18 with TRBJ2-3, with D perhaps given as TRBD1 or TRBD2 (5 bases each). This CDR3 has 17 amino acids. Germline CDR1 and CDR2: KGHSH and LQKENI. V lost 3 bases to trimming and J lost 0 bases, with 16 bases between them. CDR3 residues: CASSPPVGDTSTDTQYF. CDR3 nucleotide sequence: TGTGCCAGCTCACCTCCTGTGGGGGATACTAGCACAGATACGCAGTATTTT.

The CDR3 nucleotides read TGTGCCAGCAGAAAAAGGGTAGGGGAGACCCAGTACTTC. Protein product: CASRKRVGETQYF. The chain recombines TRBV21-1 with TRBJ2-5. TRBV21-1 is shown as a pseudogene. There are 13 residues in the CDR3.

The chain has TRBV27 and TRBJ2-6; unclear D gene. CDR1 and CDR2 from the germline V gene are MNHEY and SMNVEV (reference sequence). V gave up 5 bases and J gave up 3 bases, with 8 bases separating them. CDR3 length: 14 amino acids. CDR3 bases: TGTGCCAGCAGTCAAGTGCATGGGGCCAACGTCCTGACTTTC. As protein: CASSQVHGANVLTF.

The chain links TRBV7-2 to TRBJ2-5; weak D call: TRBD2 (6 bases). The CDR3 length is 16 residues. Trimming removed 1 base from V and 0 bases from J, with 12 bases in between. Per the germline V gene, CDR1 is SGHTA and CDR2 is FQGNSA. Written as DNA, the CDR3 is TGTGCCAGCAGCTTAGGGATTAGCGGAAACCAAGAGACCCAGTACTTC. It specifies CASSLGISGNQETQYF.

V usage is TRBV30 and J usage is TRBJ1-1; the D is unclear. This CDR3 spans 14 amino acids. Germline values: CDR1 GTSNPN, CDR2 SVGIG (reference sequence). Trimming removed 1 base at V and 3 bases at J, with 12 bases between. The CDR3 DNA sequence: TGTGCCTGGAGTGAAAGGCCCGCGGACACTGAAGCTTTCTTT. Residues: CAWSERPADTEAFF.

This clone is a singleton in its sample. The gene calls are TRBV18 and TRBJ2-3; tentatively, D is TRBD2 (5 bases). CDR1 and CDR2 from the germline V gene are KGHSH and LQKENI. V lost 6 bases to trimming and J lost 4 bases, with 14 bases between them. This CDR3 is 14 amino acids long. The CDR3 loop reads CASSTAGVSDTQYF. DNA for the CDR3: TGTGCCAGCTCCACGGCCGGGGTTTCAGATACGCAGTATTTT.

This clone was detected only once. The J gene is TRBJ2-3, the V gene TRBV5-1; TRBD2 might be the D (5 bases). V lost 4 bases to trimming and J lost 2 bases, with 17 bases between them. Germline V gives CDR1 SGHRS, CDR2 YFSETQ. CDR3 size: 16 residues. The CDR3: CASSRGSAEPTDTQYF. Written as DNA, the CDR3 is TGCGCCAGCAGCCGAGGGTCCGCAGAGCCCACAGATACGCAGTATTTT.

The gene calls are TRBV7-3 and TRBJ2-3; 9 nucleotides agree with TRBD1. The CDR3 loop spans 16 amino acids. V lost 0 bases to trimming and J lost 3 bases; unmatched junction nucleotides: 4. Germline loops: CDR1 SGHTA, CDR2 FQGTGA. The CDR3: CASSLTIDRGTDTQYF. As DNA, the CDR3 is TGTGCCAGCAGCTTAACGATTGACAGGGGGACAGATACGCAGTATTTT.

The chain links TRBV9 to TRBJ2-5; TRBD1 agrees at 8 bases. CDR1 is SGDLS and CDR2 is YYNGEE in the germline V gene. With 1 base clipped from V and 5 bases from J, the junction kept 7 bases outside the gene matches. The CDR3 consists of 15 residues. CDR3 amino acids: CASSVRTGRLETQYF. CDR3 nucleotides: TGTGCCAGCAGCGTAAGGACAGGGCGACTGGAGACCCAGTACTTC.

This clone was recorded once. The chain has TRBV11-2 and TRBJ2-7; D ambiguous. Between the trimmed V and J ends, which lost 0 bases and 0 bases, there was a span of 9 bases. Per the germline V gene, CDR1 is SGHAT and CDR2 is FQNNGV. The CDR3 spans 15 residues. CDR3 loop: CASSLEYGYSYEQYF. The CDR3 nucleotides read TGTGCCAGCAGCTTAGAGTATGGCTACTCCTACGAGCAGTACTTC.

The rearrangement uses TRBV18 and TRBJ1-1; 7 bases agree with TRBD1. Germline V gene lookup returns CDR1 KGHSH and CDR2 LQKENI. V lost 1 base to trimming and J lost 1 base; unmatched junction nucleotides: 6. CDR3 length equals 16 residues. The CDR3 loop reads CASSPQGQNGNTEAFF. The CDR3 bases are TGTGCCAGCTCACCACAGGGACAGAATGGGAACACTGAAGCTTTCTTT.

The chain is built from TRBV5-4 and TRBJ2-3, with TRBD2 matching 14 bases. CDR3 size: 16 residues. Germline CDR1 and CDR2: SGHNT and YYREEE (reference sequence). Unmatched junction bases numbered 5, after V lost 4 bases and J lost 4 bases. CDR3 protein: CASSRGTSGSSDTQYF. CDR3 in DNA: TGTGCCAGCAGCCGGGGGACTAGCGGGAGCTCAGATACGCAGTATTTT.

The chain carries TRBV5-1 and TRBJ1-1; D call uncertain. V lost 3 bases and J 4 bases, leaving 10 bases between the germline ends. The length of the CDR3 is 13 residues. Germline lookup yields CDR1 SGHRS and CDR2 YFSETQ. The chain's CDR3 is CASSSYGFTEAFF. The CDR3 DNA reads as TGCGCCAGCAGCTCCTACGGGTTCACTGAAGCTTTCTTT.

Turning to this clone: Distinct nucleotide sequences in the sample also encode this CDR3. V and J are TRBV5-1 and TRBJ2-1; D is perhaps TRBD2 (5 bases). Germline V CDR1 and CDR2: SGHRS, YFSETQ. The V and J ends lost 0 bases and 3 bases respectively, with 10 bases between them. There are 15 residues in the CDR3. CDR3 amino acids: CASSLAASSYNEQFF. CDR3 DNA: TGCGCCAGCAGCTTGGCCGCTAGCAGCTACAATGAGCAGTTCTTC.

On this clone: This sample also contains other DNA sequences that code for the same CDR3. This chain joins TRBV5-1 and TRBJ1-5, with 7 nucleotides matching TRBD1. The CDR3 has 16 residues. V was pared by 0 bases and J by 1 base, with 4 bases of the junction left unmatched. The germline V gene has CDR1 SGHRS and CDR2 YFSETQ. DNA of the CDR3: TGCGCCAGCAGCTTGGGAGCAGGGGGAAGCAATCAGCCCCAGCATTTT. Its protein is CASSLGAGGSNQPQHF.

The genes are TRBV30 and TRBJ2-7; 9 bases are a match to TRBD2. Looked up from germline, CDR1 is GTSNPN and CDR2 is SVGIG (reference sequence). The trim removed 3 bases at V and 5 bases at J, leaving 14 bases unmatched. The CDR3 has 16 amino acids. DNA for the CDR3: TGTGCCTGGAGGCCCCCCCCAAGCGGGGGGTCCCACGAGCAGTACTTC. Translated: CAWRPPPSGGSHEQYF.

V gene TRBV6-1 combines with J gene TRBJ1-1; 7 bases line up with TRBD1. Germline V gives CDR1 MNHNS, CDR2 SASEGT. This CDR3 is built from 15 residues. J was trimmed by 0 bases and V by 5 bases; bases with no gene match: 6. CDR3 nucleotide sequence: TGTGCCAGCAGTATTGCAGGGGGACTGAACACTGAAGCTTTCTTT. This sequence encodes CASSIAGGLNTEAFF.

The rearrangement links TRBV28 to TRBJ2-5; TRBD1 agrees at 7 bases. Germline loops: CDR1 MDHEN, CDR2 SYDVKM. V shed 2 bases, J shed 0 bases, and the junction held 3 bases outside the gene matches. The CDR3 totals 15 residues. The CDR3 DNA is TGTGCCAGCAGTTTAGGACAGGTCTACCAAGAGACCCAGTACTTC. It translates to CASSLGQVYQETQYF.

A word on this clone: This specimen includes other DNA sequences encoding the same CDR3. The chain couples TRBV10-3 to TRBJ2-5, with D possibly being TRBD2 (6 bases). Germline values: CDR1 ENHRY, CDR2 SYGVKD. Trimming removed 3 bases from V and 5 bases from J, with 10 bases in between. The CDR3 spans 13 residues. The CDR3 here is CAISDHGGETQYF. The CDR3 region has the DNA TGTGCCATCAGTGACCATGGAGGGGAGACCCAGTACTTC.

The chain uses TRBV11-3 and TRBJ2-2, with 11 bases fitting TRBD1. Germline CDR1 and CDR2: SGHNT and YENEEA. The CDR3 covers 15 residues. The J segment lost 6 bases and the V segment lost 5 bases, leaving 5 bases of the junction unmatched. The CDR3 spells CASSTGQGASGELFF. Here the CDR3 DNA reads TGTGCCAGCAGCACTGGACAGGGGGCGTCCGGGGAGCTGTTTTTT.

V and J are TRBV28 and TRBJ1-2; unclear D gene. Germline CDR1 MDHEN, CDR2 SYDVKM. Trimming cost V 7 bases and J 5 bases, with 14 bases left between them. The CDR3 runs 13 residues. The CDR3 is CASTSVVEYGYTF. The CDR3 coding sequence is TGTGCCAGCACCTCTGTGGTAGAGTATGGCTACACCTTC.

This clone was observed once. The V gene is TRBV30, the J gene TRBJ2-3; 13 positions agree with TRBD2. Trimming at V came to 7 bases and at J to 2 bases, leaving 6 bases not matched to a gene. The CDR3 contains 15 residues. Germline V gene lookup returns CDR1 GTSNPN and CDR2 SVGIG (reference sequence). In DNA form, the CDR3 reads TGTGCCTCGAGGACTAGCGGGGGACCCACAGATACGCAGTATTTT. Translated: CASRTSGGPTDTQYF.

The J gene is TRBJ1-1, the V gene TRBV19, with D hard to call. Looked up from germline, CDR1 is LNHDA and CDR2 is SQIVND (reference sequence). Trimming removed 5 bases at V and 1 base at J, with 8 bases between. The CDR3 has 13 amino acids. DNA for the CDR3: TGTGCCAGTAGTCCCAGATCGAACACTGAAGCTTTCTTT. It translates to CASSPRSNTEAFF.

V is TRBV18 and J is TRBJ1-6; no reliable D call. The CDR3 totals 16 residues. V was cut by 0 bases and J by 7 bases, with 13 bases left in between. Germline CDR1 is KGHSH and CDR2 is LQKENI. CDR3 residues: CASSPPAPGTNSPLHF. Here the CDR3 DNA reads TGTGCCAGCTCACCACCGGCCCCCGGAACGAATTCACCCCTCCACTTT.

The rearrangement uses TRBV4-2 and TRBJ2-7; D call uncertain. The V gene's germline CDR1 is LGHNA and CDR2 YNFKEQ. Trimming took 4 bases from V and 0 from J, leaving 10 bases between them. The CDR3 sequence is 14 residues long. The CDR3, as DNA: TGTGCCAGCAGCCTCAGCATAAGCTCCTACGAGCAGTACTTC. This translates into CASSLSISSYEQYF.